These 25 T cell receptor beta chains were sequenced from one sample in a study of cytomegalovirus exposure and HLA in healthy donors. The PCR used 60 Vbeta and 13 Jbeta primers. Clones were read by immunoSEQ multiplex PCR, and TCRdb kept only the in-frame ones, dropping some. The table lists around 130,000 clones, around 80% of them singletons. Input material: PBMCs. The origin of the receptors is a young man in good health and CMV-seronegative.

The V gene is TRBV2, the J gene TRBJ1-5; 7 bases align to TRBD1. With V trimmed by 6 bases and J by 0 bases, 5 bases remained unmatched. This CDR3 spans 15 amino acids. Germline CDR1 and CDR2: SNHLY and FYNNEI. The CDR3 DNA sequence: TGTGCCAGCAGGGGGGACAGTTATAGCAATCAGCCCCAGCATTTT. This encodes CASRGDSYSNQPQHF.

This clone was observed a single time. The J gene is TRBJ1-4, the V gene TRBV30; 11 nucleotides agree with TRBD1. The CDR3 is 15 residues long. Trimming cost V 0 bases and J 7 bases; bases outside gene matches: 4. Germline CDR1 is GTSNPN and CDR2 is SVGIG (reference sequence). Here the CDR3 DNA reads TGTGCCTGGAGTGTACGGGGGACAGGGGGTGAAAAACTGTTTTTT. Protein sequence: CAWSVRGTGGEKLFF.

V gene TRBV5-4 combines with J gene TRBJ2-7, with 8 bases that match TRBD2. V lost 1 base and J lost 5; bases outside the gene matches: 11. From germline, CDR1 is SGHNT and CDR2 YYREEE (reference sequence). CDR3 length equals 16 residues. The CDR3: CASSLMQKSAGDEQYF. CDR3 in DNA: TGTGCCAGCAGCTTGATGCAGAAATCAGCGGGAGACGAGCAGTACTTC.

The rearrangement uses TRBV11-2 and TRBJ2-3; D perhaps matches TRBD1 (5 bases). Germline lookup yields CDR1 SGHAT and CDR2 FQNNGV. V lost 2 bases and J lost 6, with 9 bases in between. This CDR3 comprises 13 residues. CDR3: CASSLPGMDTQYF. The DNA of the CDR3 is TGTGCCAGCAGCTTACCAGGGATGGATACGCAGTATTTT.

This clone was observed a single time. This chain's CDR3 is CARRQGDRNEKLFF. In DNA, the CDR3 is TGTGCCAGGCGACAGGGGGACCGTAATGAAAAACTGTTTTTT. This chain uses TRBV27 with TRBJ1-4; TRBD1 matches 9 bases. With V trimmed by 9 bases and J by 4 bases, 6 bases remained unmatched. There are 14 residues in the CDR3. Per the germline V gene, CDR1 is MNHEY and CDR2 is SMNVEV (reference sequence).

The rearrangement joins TRBV5-1 to TRBJ2-3; 8 bases align to TRBD1. This CDR3 spans 13 amino acids. Germline V CDR1 and CDR2: SGHRS, YFSETQ. V was clipped by 6 bases and J by 4 bases; unmatched bases: 4. The CDR3 DNA reads TGCGCCAGCACCGGACAGGGTCCAGATACGCAGTATTTT. It codes for CASTGQGPDTQYF. Supplemented by reference TRBV5-1 and TRBJ2-3, the full variable domain reads KAGVTQTPRYLIKTRGQQVTLSCSPISGHRSVSWYQQTPGQGLQFLFEYFSETQRNKGNFPGRFSGRQFSNSRSEMNVSTLELGDSALYLCASTGQGPDTQYFGPGTRLTVL.

This clone was detected once. The chain couples TRBV28 to TRBJ2-1; TRBD2 agrees at 10 bases. Per the germline V gene, CDR1 is MDHEN and CDR2 is SYDVKM. CDR3 length: 13 amino acids. Losses at the gene ends were 6 bases for V and 8 bases for J; bases not matched to a gene: 4. The DNA of the CDR3 is TGTGCCAGCAGCCTAGCGGGAGAACATGAGCAGTTCTTC. Protein: CASSLAGEHEQFF. The variable domain in full, completed from reference TRBV28 and TRBJ2-1, reads DVKVTQSSRYLVKRTGEKVFLECVQDMDHENMFWYRQDPGLGLRLIYFSYDVKMKEKGDIPEGYSVSREKKERFSLILESASTNQTSMYLCASSLAGEHEQFFGPGTRLTVL.

The chain is built from TRBV27 and TRBJ2-5, with 9 positions matching TRBD2. Germline CDR1 is MNHEY and CDR2 is SMNVEV (reference sequence). The CDR3 extends over 15 amino acids. The ends lost 1 base at V and 7 bases at J; junction bases unmatched: 7. The CDR3 sequence: CASSLFGGGAGTQYF. The CDR3 DNA reads TGTGCCAGCAGTTTATTTGGCGGGGGGGCGGGGACCCAGTACTTC.

This clone has a handful of counts. The rearrangement joins TRBV2 to TRBJ1-6; D not certain. The V end lost 7 bases, the J end lost 9 bases, and 13 bases lay between the germline ends. The CDR3 spans 13 residues. The germline V gene encodes CDR1 SNHLY and CDR2 FYNNEI. The DNA of the CDR3 is TGTGCCAGCATAACGGAGCGGCGTTCACCCCTCCACTTT. As protein: CASITERRSPLHF.

The rearrangement joins TRBV5-1 to TRBJ2-3; possible D gene TRBD1, 5 bases. The germline gives CDR1 SGHRS, CDR2 YFSETQ. Trimming left V 9 bases short and J 4 bases short, with 18 bases between. This CDR3 has 14 amino acids. The CDR3 protein is CATMGPRDPDTQYF. The CDR3 DNA sequence: TGCGCCACCATGGGGCCTCGAGACCCAGATACGCAGTATTTT.

The rearrangement joins TRBV7-9 to TRBJ1-1; D may be TRBD1 (6 bases). The V end was cut by 3 bases, the J end by 5 bases, with 13 bases between. The CDR3 loop spans 14 amino acids. Per the germline V gene, CDR1 is SEHNR and CDR2 is FQNEAQ (reference sequence). Here the CDR3 DNA reads TGTGCCAGCAGCTTCTCAGGGGCTCTTACTGAAGCTTTCTTT. Translated, it gives CASSFSGALTEAFF.

The chain is built from TRBV13 and TRBJ2-1, with 9 positions matching TRBD1. J lost 8 bases, V lost 1 base, and 3 bases had no gene match. CDR1 and CDR2 from the germline V gene are PRHDT and FYEKMQ (reference sequence). The CDR3 has 14 amino acids. CDR3 protein: CASSLEGQGDEQFF. CDR3 DNA sequence: TGTGCCAGCAGCTTAGAGGGACAGGGTGATGAGCAGTTCTTC.

This clone was picked up one time. The V call is TRBV2, the J call TRBJ1-2; a weak D match, TRBD1 (5 bases). V was pared by 2 bases and J by 3 bases, with 13 bases between. This CDR3 contains 15 residues. The V gene's germline CDR1 is SNHLY and CDR2 FYNNEI. The CDR3 sequence: CASSEYGGGDYGYTF. CDR3 DNA sequence: TGTGCCAGCAGTGAATACGGGGGAGGAGACTATGGCTACACCTTC.

This clone was picked up a small number of times. The chain couples TRBV19 to TRBJ1-5; D is ambiguous. The CDR3 extends over 12 amino acids. Germline lookup yields CDR1 LNHDA and CDR2 SQIVND (reference sequence). Deletions cut 4 bases from V and 3 bases from J, with 4 bases between. CDR3 loop: CASSKYNQPQHF. CDR3 DNA: TGTGCCAGTAGTAAATACAATCAGCCCCAGCATTTT.

V is TRBV28 and J is TRBJ2-2; TRBD1 aligns across 9 bases. CDR1 and CDR2 from the germline V gene are MDHEN and SYDVKM. V was clipped by 1 base and J by 7 bases; unmatched bases: 4. CDR3 length: 15 amino acids. CDR3 amino acids: CASSLSQGAIGELFF. CDR3 sequence (DNA): TGTGCCAGCAGTTTATCACAGGGGGCTATCGGGGAGCTGTTTTTT.

This chain's CDR3 is CASSLQGGGTNEKLFF. The CDR3 bases are TGTGCCAGCAGCTTGCAGGGGGGTGGAACTAATGAAAAACTGTTTTTT. This chain connects TRBV7-6 to TRBJ1-4, with TRBD1 matching 7 bases. Germline trimming cut 3 bases from V and 1 base from J; bases unmatched to any gene: 5. The CDR3 is 16 residues long. The V gene's germline CDR1 is SGHVS and CDR2 FNYEAQ. Full variable domain (outside the CDR3, taken from reference TRBV7-6 and TRBJ1-4): GAGVSQSPRYKVTKRGQDVALRCDPISGHVSLYWYRQALGQGPEFLTYFNYEAQQDKSGLPNDRFSAERPEGSISTLTIQRTEQRDSAMYRCASSLQGGGTNEKLFFGSGTQLSVL.

The gene calls are TRBV7-6 and TRBJ2-7, with 10 bases that match TRBD1. This CDR3 has 14 amino acids. J lost 3 bases, V lost 4 bases, and 3 bases had no gene match. CDR1 and CDR2 (germline): SGHVS, FNYEAQ. The CDR3 reads CASSSRDRGYEQYF. The CDR3 DNA sequence: TGTGCCAGCAGCTCCCGGGACAGGGGCTACGAGCAGTACTTC.

The J gene is TRBJ2-5, the V gene TRBV18, with 8 bases matching TRBD2. CDR3 length equals 14 residues. Trimming at V came to 4 bases and at J to 5 bases, leaving 6 bases not matched to a gene. Germline V gene lookup returns CDR1 KGHSH and CDR2 LQKENI. This CDR3 is CASSLRTSSETQYF. The CDR3, as DNA: TGTGCCAGCTCACTACGGACTAGCAGCGAGACCCAGTACTTC.

In regard to this clone: At the DNA level, this CDR3 is encoded by other sequences in the same sample as well. V and J are TRBV6-6 and TRBJ1-5, with D tentatively TRBD1 (6 bases). The CDR3 has 14 amino acids. Trimming shortened V by 0 bases and J by 4 bases, and 7 bases separated the two germline ends. Germline CDR1 and CDR2: MNHNY and SVGAGI (reference sequence). This CDR3 is CASSYSQGNQPQHF. CDR3 coding DNA: TGTGCCAGCAGTTACTCGCAGGGGAATCAGCCCCAGCATTTT.

V and J are TRBV15 and TRBJ2-7; 8 bases are shared with TRBD1. Germline V lookup: CDR1 LNHNV, CDR2 YYDKDF (reference sequence). This CDR3 region has 14 residues. The V gene end was trimmed by 5 bases and the J gene end by 4 bases; junction bases not matched to a gene: 7. CDR3 bases: TGTGCCACCAGCCCCCGGACAGGGCAATACGAGCAGTACTTC. Protein: CATSPRTGQYEQYF.

The chain recombines TRBV9 with TRBJ2-5; 8 positions agree with TRBD1. The J segment lost 5 bases and the V segment lost 2 bases, leaving 8 bases of the junction unmatched. Germline-derived CDR1 and CDR2 are SGDLS and YYNGEE. This CDR3 is built from 15 residues. CDR3 amino acids: CASSVGTGLGETQYF. The CDR3, as DNA: TGTGCCAGCAGCGTGGGGACAGGTTTAGGGGAGACCCAGTACTTC. Variable domain in full (rest from reference TRBV9 and TRBJ2-5): DSGVTQTPKHLITATGQRVTLRCSPRSGDLSVYWYQQSLDQGLQFLIQYYNGEERAKGNILERFSAQQFPDLHSELNLSSLELGDSALYFCASSVGTGLGETQYFGPGTRLLVL.

The J gene is TRBJ1-2, the V gene TRBV28, with no clear D. Germline V CDR1 and CDR2: MDHEN, SYDVKM. V lost 3 bases, J lost 1 base, and 12 bases lay in between. This CDR3 is built from 15 residues. As DNA, the CDR3 is TGTGCCAGCAGTTTGCTAATCGAGTTTAACTATGGCTACACCTTC. This sequence encodes CASSLLIEFNYGYTF.

The chain recombines TRBV10-3 with TRBJ2-3, with 7 bases identical to TRBD2. The length of the CDR3 is 12 residues. The ends lost 9 bases at V and 8 bases at J; junction bases unmatched: 8. The germline gives CDR1 ENHRY, CDR2 SYGVKD. The CDR3 DNA is TGTGCCATAGGGGAGGGCGGGCCTACGCAGTATTTT. Its translation: CAIGEGGPTQYF.

This rearrangement joins TRBV4-2 to TRBJ2-3; the D gene is possibly TRBD2 (6 bases). The CDR3 contains 16 residues. Germline CDR1 and CDR2: LGHNA and YNFKEQ. With 4 bases removed from V and 4 bases from J, the gap between germline ends came to 18 bases. Written as DNA, the CDR3 is TGTGCCAGCAGCCTGACTAGTCGTGTTAGCGCAGATACGCAGTATTTT. Translating gives CASSLTSRVSADTQYF.

CDR3 loop: CAISESMSVITNTGELFF. The DNA of the CDR3 is TGTGCCATCAGTGAGTCGATGAGTGTCATTACGAACACCGGGGAGCTGTTTTTT. The J gene is TRBJ2-2, the V gene TRBV10-3; no clear D gene. The germline V gene has CDR1 ENHRY and CDR2 SYGVKD. CDR3 length equals 18 residues. The ends were cut back, 0 bases at V and 0 bases at J, with 14 bases in the middle.